This T cell receptor beta chain emerged from a study of blood T cell repertoires in COVID-19. This table comes from immunoSEQ multiplex PCR, and its TCRdb copy is limited to in-frame clones, with some not included. The sample records hundreds of thousands of clones, 85% to 90% being singletons. CDR1 and CDR2 from the germline V gene are SNHLY and FYNNEI. The CDR3 loop spans 14 amino acids. V shed 9 bases and J 5 bases; nucleotides not matched to a gene: 8. The gene calls are TRBV2 and TRBJ2-7; 12 positions match TRBD1. The sequenced sample consisted of PBMCs or T cells enriched from blood (not recorded which). This sequence originates from a woman younger than 30 who had recovered from COVID-19. CDR3 protein: CASTSGQGAHEQYF. CDR3 DNA: TGTGCCAGTACCTCGGGACAGGGGGCCCACGAGCAGTACTTC.